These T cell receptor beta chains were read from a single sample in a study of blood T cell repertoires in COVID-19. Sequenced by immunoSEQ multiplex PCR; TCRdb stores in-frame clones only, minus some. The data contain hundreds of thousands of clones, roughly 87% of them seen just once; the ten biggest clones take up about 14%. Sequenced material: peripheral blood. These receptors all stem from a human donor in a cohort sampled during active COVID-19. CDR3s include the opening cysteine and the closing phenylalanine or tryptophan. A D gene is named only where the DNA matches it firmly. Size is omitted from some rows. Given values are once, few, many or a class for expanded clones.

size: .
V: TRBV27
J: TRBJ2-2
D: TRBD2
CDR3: CASTAGDWNTGELFF
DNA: TGTGCCAGCACCGCGGGGGACTGGAACACCGGGGAGCTGTTTTTT

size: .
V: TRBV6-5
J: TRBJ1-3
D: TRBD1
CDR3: CASSYFGTDPGNTIYF
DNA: TGTGCCAGCAGTTACTTCGGGACAGATCCTGGAAACACCATATATTTT

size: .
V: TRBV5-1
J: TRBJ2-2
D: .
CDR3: CASSYREGNTGELFF
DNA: TGCGCCAGCAGCTACCGCGAGGGAAACACCGGGGAGCTGTTTTTT

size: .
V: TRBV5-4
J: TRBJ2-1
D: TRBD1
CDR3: CASSTGGQGARNEQFF
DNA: TGTGCCAGCAGCACGGGGGGACAGGGGGCGAGGAATGAGCAGTTCTTC

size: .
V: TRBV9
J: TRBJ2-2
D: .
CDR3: CASSVGHRNTGELFF
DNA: TGTGCCAGCAGCGTTGGACACCGGAACACCGGGGAGCTGTTTTTT

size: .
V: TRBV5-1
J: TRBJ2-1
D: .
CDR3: CASSLGAVLYNEQFF
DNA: TGCGCCAGCAGCTTGGGAGCGGTCCTCTACAATGAGCAGTTCTTC

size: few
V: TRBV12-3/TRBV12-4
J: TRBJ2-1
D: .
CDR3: CASSPFSYNEQFF
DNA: TGTGCCAGCAGTCCTTTCTCCTACAATGAGCAGTTCTTC

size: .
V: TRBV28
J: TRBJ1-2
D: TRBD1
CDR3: CASSLGGTGGAGYGYTF
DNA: TGTGCCAGCAGTTTAGGGGGGACAGGGGGCGCGGGCTATGGCTACACCTTC

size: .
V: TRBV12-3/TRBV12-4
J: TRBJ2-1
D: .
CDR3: CASRSRHVGEQFF
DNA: TGTGCCAGCAGGTCCAGACATGTGGGTGAGCAGTTCTTC

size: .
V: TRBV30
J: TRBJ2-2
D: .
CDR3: CAWSVGGNGELFF
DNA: TGTGCCTGGAGTGTCGGGGGTAACGGGGAGCTGTTTTTT

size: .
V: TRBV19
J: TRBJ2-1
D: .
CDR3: CTSSIGSGNNNEQFF
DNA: TGTACCAGTAGTATAGGGTCCGGGAATAACAATGAGCAGTTCTTC

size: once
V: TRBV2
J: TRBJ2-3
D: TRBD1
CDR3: CASRAGTGGFEALADTQYF
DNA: TGTGCCAGCAGGGCAGGGACAGGGGGGTTTGAGGCTTTGGCAGATACGCAGTATTTT

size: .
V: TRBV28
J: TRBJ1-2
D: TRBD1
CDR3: CASSLAGDRDLVDYGYTF
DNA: TGTGCCAGCAGTTTAGCTGGGGACAGGGACCTCGTCGACTATGGCTACACCTTC

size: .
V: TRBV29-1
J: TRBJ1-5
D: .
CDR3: CSVLSLEGDQPQHF
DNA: TGCAGCGTCCTTAGTCTTGAGGGGGATCAGCCCCAGCATTTT

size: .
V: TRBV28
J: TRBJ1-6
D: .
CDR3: CASSFPNSPLHF
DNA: TGTGCCAGCAGTTTCCCAAATTCACCCCTCCACTTT

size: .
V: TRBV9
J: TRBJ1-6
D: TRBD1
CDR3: CASSLGQRNSPLHF
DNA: TGTGCCAGCAGCCTGGGACAGCGTAATTCACCCCTCCACTTT

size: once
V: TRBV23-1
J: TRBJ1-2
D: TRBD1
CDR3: CASRRPRDRKLANYGYTF
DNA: TGCGCCAGCAGGCGCCCAAGGGACAGAAAATTAGCTAACTATGGCTACACCTTC

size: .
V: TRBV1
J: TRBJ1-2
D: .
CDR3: CTSSQDLPGDRIFYGYTF
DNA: TGCACCAGCAGCCAAGATCTGCCCGGGGACAGGATTTTCTATGGCTACACCTTC

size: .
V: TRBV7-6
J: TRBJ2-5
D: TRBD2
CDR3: CASSLAGLDTETQYF
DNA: TGTGCCAGCAGCTTAGCCGGACTAGACACTGAGACCCAGTACTTC

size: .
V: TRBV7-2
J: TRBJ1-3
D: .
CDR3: CASSSWAQSAGNTIYF
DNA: TGTGCCAGCAGCTCTTGGGCACAGTCAGCTGGAAACACCATATATTTT

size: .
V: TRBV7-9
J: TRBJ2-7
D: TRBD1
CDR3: CASSLGQGGSEQYF
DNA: TGTGCCAGCAGCCTGGGACAGGGAGGGAGCGAGCAGTACTTC

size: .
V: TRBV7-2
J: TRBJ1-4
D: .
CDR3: CASSFLLGGARKLFF
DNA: TGTGCCAGCAGCTTCCTTTTAGGGGGGGCACGGAAACTGTTTTTT

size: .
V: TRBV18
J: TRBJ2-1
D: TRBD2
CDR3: CASSPPGEGPYNEQFF
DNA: TGTGCCAGCTCACCACCGGGGGAGGGCCCCTACAATGAGCAGTTCTTC

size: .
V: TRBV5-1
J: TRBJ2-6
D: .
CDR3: CASSLTAGANVLTF
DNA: TGCGCCAGCAGCTTGACAGCTGGGGCCAACGTCCTGACTTTC

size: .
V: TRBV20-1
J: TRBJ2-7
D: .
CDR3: CSVVRSYEQYF
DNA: TGCAGTGTAGTAAGATCCTACGAGCAGTACTTC

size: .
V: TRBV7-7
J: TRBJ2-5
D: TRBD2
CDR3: CASSLGRSRGGQETQYF
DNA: TGTGCTAGCAGCTTAGGCCGGTCTCGCGGGGGCCAAGAGACCCAGTACTTC

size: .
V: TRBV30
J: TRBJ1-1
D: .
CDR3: CAWSLFSGTEAFF
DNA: TGTGCCTGGAGTCTTTTTTCGGGCACTGAAGCTTTCTTT

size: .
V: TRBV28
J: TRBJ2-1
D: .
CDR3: CASSPYSFAKGNEQFF
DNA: TGTGCCAGCAGCCCATATTCCTTCGCTAAGGGGAATGAGCAGTTCTTC

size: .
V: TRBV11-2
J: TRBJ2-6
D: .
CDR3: CASSLTATGGANVLTF
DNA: TGTGCCAGCAGCTTGACCGCGACTGGTGGGGCCAACGTCCTGACTTTC

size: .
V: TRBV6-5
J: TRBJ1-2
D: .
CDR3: CASSTPELQGYGYTF
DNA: TGTGCCAGCAGTACTCCCGAATTACAGGGTTATGGCTACACCTTC

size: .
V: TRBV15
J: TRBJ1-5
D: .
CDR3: CATSRDDRGNQPQHF
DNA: TGTGCCACCAGCAGAGATGATCGGGGGAATCAGCCCCAGCATTTT

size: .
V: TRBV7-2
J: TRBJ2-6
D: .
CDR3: CASSLGGGSGANVLTF
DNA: TGTGCCAGCAGCTTAGGGGGGGGCAGCGGGGCCAACGTCCTGACTTTC

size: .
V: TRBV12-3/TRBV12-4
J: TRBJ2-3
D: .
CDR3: CASRGASDTQYF
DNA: TGTGCCAGCAGGGGGGCCTCAGATACGCAGTATTTT

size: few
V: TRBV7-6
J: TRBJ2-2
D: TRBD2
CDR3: CASTTGLAGELFF
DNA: TGTGCCAGCACCACCGGACTAGCCGGGGAGCTGTTTTTT

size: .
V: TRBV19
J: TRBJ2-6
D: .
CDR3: CASSYDRRGANVLTF
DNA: TGTGCCAGTAGTTATGACAGGCGGGGGGCCAACGTCCTGACTTTC

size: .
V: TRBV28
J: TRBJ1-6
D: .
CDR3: CASRPGGPYNSPLHF
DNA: TGTGCCAGTCGCCCGGGAGGTCCCTATAATTCACCCCTCCACTTT

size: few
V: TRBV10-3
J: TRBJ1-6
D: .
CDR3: CAISEGGHLALNSPLHF
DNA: TGTGCCATCAGTGAAGGTGGGCATCTGGCCCTTAATTCACCCCTCCACTTT

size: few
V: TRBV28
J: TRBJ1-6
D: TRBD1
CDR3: CASSSPQGKNSPLHF
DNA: TGTGCCAGCAGCTCGCCACAGGGGAAGAATTCACCCCTCCACTTT

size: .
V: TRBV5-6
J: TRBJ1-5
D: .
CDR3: CASSLGQHNQPQHF
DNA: TGTGCCAGCAGCTTGGGACAGCACAATCAGCCCCAGCATTTT

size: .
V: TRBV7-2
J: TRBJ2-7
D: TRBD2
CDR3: CASSLDVAGGGEQYF
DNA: TGTGCCAGCAGCTTAGATGTAGCGGGAGGAGGCGAGCAGTACTTC

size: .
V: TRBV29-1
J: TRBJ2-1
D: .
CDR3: CSVSPPDRGYNEQFF
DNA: TGCAGCGTGTCCCCCCCGGACAGAGGTTACAATGAGCAGTTCTTC

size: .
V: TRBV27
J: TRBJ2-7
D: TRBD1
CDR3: CASSRTGPYEQYF
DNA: TGTGCCAGCAGTCGGACAGGGCCCTACGAGCAGTACTTC

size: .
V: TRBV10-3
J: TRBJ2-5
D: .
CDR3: CATRSGSQGGAQYF
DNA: TGTGCCACCCGAAGCGGGAGCCAGGGGGGGGCCCAGTACTTC

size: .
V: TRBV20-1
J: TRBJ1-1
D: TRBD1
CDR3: CSASPVPGQGASEAFF
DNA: TGCAGTGCTAGTCCGGTCCCGGGACAGGGGGCATCTGAAGCTTTCTTT

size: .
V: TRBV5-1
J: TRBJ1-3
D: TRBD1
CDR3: CASSAATQDRANSGNTIYF
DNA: TGCGCCAGCAGCGCCGCGACCCAAGACAGGGCCAACTCTGGAAACACCATATATTTT

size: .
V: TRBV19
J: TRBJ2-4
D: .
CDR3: CASSSGAGVNIQYF
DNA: TGTGCCAGTAGTAGCGGGGCAGGAGTAAACATTCAGTACTTC

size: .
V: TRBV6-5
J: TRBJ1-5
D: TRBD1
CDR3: CASRLVGGQPQHF
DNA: TGTGCCAGCAGACTCGTAGGGGGCCAGCCCCAGCATTTT

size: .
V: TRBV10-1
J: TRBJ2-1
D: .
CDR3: CASSESPDGAGAFF
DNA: TGCGCCAGCAGTGAGTCCCCCGACGGGGCGGGGGCGTTCTTC

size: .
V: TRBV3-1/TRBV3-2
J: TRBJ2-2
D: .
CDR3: CASSQASQDTGELFF
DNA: TGTGCCAGCAGCCAAGCTTCTCAGGACACCGGGGAGCTGTTTTTT

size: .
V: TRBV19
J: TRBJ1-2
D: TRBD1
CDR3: CASTRQGASFVGYTF
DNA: TGTGCCAGTACCAGACAGGGCGCCTCTTTCGTCGGCTACACCTTC

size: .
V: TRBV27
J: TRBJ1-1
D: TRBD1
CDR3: CASSSPGQGDTEAFF
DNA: TGTGCCAGCAGTTCCCCGGGACAGGGTGACACTGAAGCTTTCTTT

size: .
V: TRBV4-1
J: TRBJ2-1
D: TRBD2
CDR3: CASRRTGTSFNEQFF
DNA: TGCGCCAGCAGACGTACCGGGACTAGCTTCAATGAGCAGTTCTTC